This is a list of T cell receptor beta chains from one sample in a study of T-cell memory formation after mild COVID-19. TCRdb re-called the 5' RACE reads through MiXCR, storing one row per CDR3 protein. The sample consists of 250,000 to 300,000 distinct CDR3 sequences, about 17% of them appearing once. Sequences were obtained from PBMCs or a T cell subset sorted from them (not recorded which). These receptors originate from a man younger than 35 who had mild COVID-19 (a few samples of this study predate the infection). Cell type and time point are not known. Both conserved end residues are part of each CDR3. A D gene is named only where the DNA matches it firmly. For some rows the clone size is stated as once, few or many, or as a class when expanded; others skip it.

.	TRBV20-1	16	.	TRBJ1-4	CSARPYRGGKIEKLFF	TGCAGTGCTAGACCCTACCGCGGGGGGAAGATTGAAAAACTGTTTTTT
.	TRBV29-1	13	.	TRBJ2-3	CSVEAQGLDTQYF	TGCAGCGTTGAAGCCCAGGGGCTAGATACGCAGTATTTT
TRBD1	TRBV11-2	14	.	TRBJ2-4	CASSAGQAINIQYF	TGTGCCAGCAGCGCGGGACAGGCGATAAACATTCAGTACTTC
.	TRBV5-1	14	once	TRBJ1-1	CASSMDPSPSEAFF	TGCGCCAGCAGCATGGATCCCTCTCCCTCTGAAGCTTTCTTT
.	TRBV10-1	13	few	TRBJ1-1	CASSESGRVEAFF	TGCGCCAGCAGTGAGTCAGGGAGGGTTGAAGCTTTCTTT
TRBD1	TRBV7-2	15	few	TRBJ2-7	CASSGSGTGDVRQYF	TGTGCCAGCAGCGGTTCCGGGACAGGGGATGTTCGGCAGTACTTC
.	TRBV20-1	12	few	TRBJ1-2	CSARTSNYGYTF	TGCAGTGCTAGAACCAGCAACTATGGCTACACCTTC
.	TRBV6-2/TRBV6-3	19	few	TRBJ1-1	CASSPIPPGGLNMNTEAFF	TGTGCCAGCAGTCCCATCCCCCCGGGCGGGTTAAATATGAACACTGAAGCTTTCTTT
.	TRBV18	15	.	TRBJ1-3	CASAKQGGSGNTIYF	TGTGCCAGCGCGAAACAAGGAGGCTCTGGAAACACCATATATTTT
.	TRBV6-6	14	few	TRBJ2-2	CASSYLGATGELFF	TGTGCCAGCAGTTACCTCGGGGCAACCGGGGAGCTGTTTTTT
TRBD1	TRBV5-1	14	few	TRBJ1-1	CASSLTPGQTGAFF	TGCGCCAGCAGCTTGACGCCGGGACAGACGGGAGCTTTCTTT
TRBD1	TRBV24-1	20	.	TRBJ1-5	CATSDSLGQGGGFSNQPQHF	TGTGCCACCAGTGATTCTTTAGGACAGGGGGGCGGGTTTAGCAATCAGCCCCAGCATTTT
.	TRBV5-1	15	few	TRBJ2-5	CASSLGADLEETQYF	TGCGCCAGCAGCTTGGGGGCCGACTTAGAAGAGACCCAGTACTTC
.	TRBV13	16	few	TRBJ1-6	CASSITGALRRSPLHF	TGTGCCAGCAGCATAACGGGGGCCCTCCGGAGATCACCCCTCCACTTT
TRBD1	TRBV20-1	14	few	TRBJ1-5	CSAGQGASNQPQHF	TGCAGTGCCGGACAGGGGGCCAGCAATCAGCCCCAGCATTTT
.	TRBV19	15	once	TRBJ1-1	CASSSPGGINTEAFF	TGTGCCAGTAGTTCCCCCGGGGGGATAAACACTGAAGCTTTCTTT
TRBD1	TRBV28	15	.	TRBJ1-1	CASSFQGVSNTEAFF	TGTGCCAGCAGTTTTCAGGGGGTTAGTAACACTGAAGCTTTCTTT
.	TRBV5-1	15	.	TRBJ2-1	CASSNRDNPYNEQFF	TGCGCCAGCAGCAACCGGGACAACCCCTACAATGAGCAGTTCTTC
.	TRBV2	12	.	TRBJ1-2	CASRGRAVGYTF	TGTGCCAGCAGGGGACGAGCTGTTGGCTACACCTTC
.	TRBV7-9	14	few	TRBJ2-3	CASSLGNPRDTQYF	TGTGCCAGCAGCTTAGGGAACCCTAGAGATACGCAGTATTTT
TRBD2	TRBV7-2	16	few	TRBJ2-4	CASSHPGGRAKNIQYF	TGTGCCAGCAGCCACCCCGGGGGGAGGGCCAAAAACATTCAGTACTTC
.	TRBV11-2	17	few	TRBJ2-1	CASRYAYRSQGDNEQFF	TGTGCCAGCAGATACGCGTACAGGTCCCAAGGGGACAATGAGCAGTTCTTC
TRBD1	TRBV29-1	14	.	TRBJ1-2	CSVTGTGVPPGYTF	TGCAGCGTTACCGGGACAGGGGTTCCGCCCGGCTACACCTTC
TRBD2	TRBV5-1	15	.	TRBJ2-3	CASSLGLAGLNTQYF	TGCGCCAGCAGCTTGGGACTAGCGGGGTTAAATACGCAGTATTTT
.	TRBV12-3/TRBV12-4	13	.	TRBJ1-2	CASSLVRNYGYTF	TGTGCCAGCAGTTTGGTACGGAACTATGGCTACACCTTC
TRBD2	TRBV5-1	15	.	TRBJ2-1	CASSQSGGGLNEQFF	TGCGCCAGCAGCCAGAGCGGGGGGGGACTCAATGAGCAGTTCTTC
.	TRBV4-3	16	.	TRBJ1-3	CASSQVSSRSGNTIYF	TGCGCCAGCAGCCAAGTCTCGTCCCGATCTGGAAACACCATATATTTT
.	TRBV4-3	13	many	TRBJ2-5	CASSQGTGETQYF	TGCGCCAGCAGCCAAGGTACTGGGGAGACCCAGTACTTC
.	TRBV18	15	many	TRBJ2-3	CASSTTGSTRDTQYF	TGTGCCAGCTCAACAACAGGGTCAACCCGAGATACGCAGTATTTT
.	TRBV5-1	15	many	TRBJ2-3	CASSFGQGGTDTQYF	TGCGCCAGCAGCTTCGGGCAGGGAGGCACAGATACGCAGTATTTT
TRBD1	TRBV7-8	15	few	TRBJ2-2	CASSLYRGDTGELFF	TGTGCCAGCAGCTTGTACAGGGGTGACACCGGGGAGCTGTTTTTT
.	TRBV10-3	14	.	TRBJ1-2	CAITPRGGNYGYTF	TGTGCCATCACTCCAAGGGGAGGGAACTATGGCTACACCTTC
TRBD1	TRBV6-5	16	.	TRBJ2-7	CASGGTGGSGFYEQYF	TGTGCCAGCGGCGGGACAGGGGGATCCGGGTTCTACGAGCAGTACTTC
.	TRBV20-1	14	.	TRBJ2-3	CSARGGRSGLTQYF	TGCAGTGCTAGAGGAGGGCGGAGCGGACTTACGCAGTATTTT
TRBD1	TRBV10-3	14	few	TRBJ2-7	CAIKLRQGPYEQYF	TGTGCCATCAAGCTCCGACAGGGTCCCTACGAGCAGTACTTC
.	TRBV7-2	16	medium-sized	TRBJ2-5	CASSLWDTGPLETQYF	TGTGCCAGCAGCTTATGGGATACTGGCCCCCTAGAGACCCAGTACTTC
TRBD1	TRBV5-1	15	few	TRBJ2-2	CASSTGTVNTGELFF	TGCGCCAGCAGCACCGGGACAGTAAACACCGGGGAGCTGTTTTTT
.	TRBV18	13	few	TRBJ2-7	CASSPTGNYEQYF	TGTGCCAGCTCACCAACAGGGAACTACGAGCAGTACTTC
.	TRBV7-2	17	.	TRBJ2-1	CASSLNLGAGAYNEQFF	TGTGCCAGCAGCTTAAATCTGGGTGCAGGCGCCTACAATGAGCAGTTCTTC
.	TRBV2	14	.	TRBJ1-4	CASKADRTNEKLFF	TGTGCCAGCAAGGCGGACAGAACAAATGAAAAACTGTTTTTT
.	TRBV12-5	16	.	TRBJ2-3	CASGLGSSPSTDTQYF	TGTGCTAGTGGTTTGGGCTCTTCCCCTAGCACAGATACGCAGTATTTT
.	TRBV12-3/TRBV12-4	16	.	TRBJ2-1	CASSVIRGSSYNEQFF	TGTGCCAGCAGTGTTATCCGAGGGAGCTCCTACAATGAGCAGTTCTTC
TRBD1	TRBV9	18	.	TRBJ2-7	CASSVPPPIDRGDYEQYF	TGTGCCAGCAGCGTACCCCCTCCTATCGACAGGGGAGACTACGAGCAGTACTTC
.	TRBV4-2	16	.	TRBJ2-1	CASSQAWWGVDNEQFF	TGTGCCAGCAGCCAAGCCTGGTGGGGGGTGGACAATGAGCAGTTCTTC
.	TRBV28	15	.	TRBJ1-4	CASSLSVSTNEKLFF	TGTGCCAGCAGTTTAAGCGTCTCAACTAATGAAAAACTGTTTTTT